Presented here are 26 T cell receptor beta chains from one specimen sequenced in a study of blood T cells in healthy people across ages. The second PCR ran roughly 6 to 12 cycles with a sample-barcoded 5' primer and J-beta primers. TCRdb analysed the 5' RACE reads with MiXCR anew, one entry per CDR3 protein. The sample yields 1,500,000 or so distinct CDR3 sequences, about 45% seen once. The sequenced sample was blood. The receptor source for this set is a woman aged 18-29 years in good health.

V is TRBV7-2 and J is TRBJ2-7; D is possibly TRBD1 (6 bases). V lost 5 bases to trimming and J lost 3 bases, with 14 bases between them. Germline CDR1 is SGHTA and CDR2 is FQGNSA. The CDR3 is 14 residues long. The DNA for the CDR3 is TGTGCCAGCAGCAGGACAGTTGACCACTACGAGCAGTACTTC. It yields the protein CASSRTVDHYEQYF.

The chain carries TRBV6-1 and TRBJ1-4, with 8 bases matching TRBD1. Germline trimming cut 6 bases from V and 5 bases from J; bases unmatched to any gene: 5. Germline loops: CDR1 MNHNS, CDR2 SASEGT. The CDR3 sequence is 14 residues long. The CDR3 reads CASSGQGWNEKLFF. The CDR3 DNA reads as TGTGCCAGCAGCGGACAGGGATGGAATGAAAAACTGTTTTTT.

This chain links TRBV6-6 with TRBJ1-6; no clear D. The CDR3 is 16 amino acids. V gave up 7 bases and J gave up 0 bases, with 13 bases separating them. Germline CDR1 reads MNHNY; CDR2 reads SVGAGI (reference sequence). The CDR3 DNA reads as TGTGCCAGCACCCAGTGGGGAAACTCCTATAATTCACCCCTCCACTTT. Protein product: CASTQWGNSYNSPLHF.

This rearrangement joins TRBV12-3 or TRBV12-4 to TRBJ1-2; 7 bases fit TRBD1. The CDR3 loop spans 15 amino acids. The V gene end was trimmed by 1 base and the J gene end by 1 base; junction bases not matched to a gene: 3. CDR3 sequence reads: CASSLGGTVNYGYTF. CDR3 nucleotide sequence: TGTGCCAGCAGTTTAGGAGGGACAGTTAACTATGGCTACACCTTC.

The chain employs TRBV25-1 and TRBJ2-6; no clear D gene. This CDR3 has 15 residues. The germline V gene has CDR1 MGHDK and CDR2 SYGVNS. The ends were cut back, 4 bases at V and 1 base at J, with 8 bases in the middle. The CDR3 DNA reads TGTGCCAGCAGTGCTGGACCGTCTGGGGCCAACGTCCTGACTTTC. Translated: CASSAGPSGANVLTF. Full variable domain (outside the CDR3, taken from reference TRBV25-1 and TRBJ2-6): EADIYQTPRYLVIGTGKKITLECSQTMGHDKMYWYQQDPGMELHLIHYSYGVNSTEKGDLSSESTVSRIRTEHFPLTLESARPSHTSQYLCASSAGPSGANVLTFGAGSRLTVL.

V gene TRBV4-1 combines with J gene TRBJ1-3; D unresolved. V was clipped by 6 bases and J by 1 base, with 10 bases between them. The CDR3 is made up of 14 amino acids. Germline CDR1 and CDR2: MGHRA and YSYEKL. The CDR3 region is CASRPEYSGNTIYF. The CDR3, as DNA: TGCGCCAGCAGACCAGAGTATTCTGGAAACACCATATATTTT.

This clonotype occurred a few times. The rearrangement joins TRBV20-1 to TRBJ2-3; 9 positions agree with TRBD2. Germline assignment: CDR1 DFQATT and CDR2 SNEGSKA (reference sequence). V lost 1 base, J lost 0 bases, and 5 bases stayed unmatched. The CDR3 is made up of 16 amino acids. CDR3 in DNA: TGCAGTGCTAGAGCCCCCCTAGCGGGAAGCACAGATACGCAGTATTTT. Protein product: CSARAPLAGSTDTQYF.

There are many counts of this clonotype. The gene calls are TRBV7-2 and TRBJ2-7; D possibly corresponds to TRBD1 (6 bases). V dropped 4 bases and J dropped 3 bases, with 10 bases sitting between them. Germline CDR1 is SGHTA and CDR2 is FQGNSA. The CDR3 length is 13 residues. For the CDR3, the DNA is TGTGCCAGCAGCTCCCAGGACAGCTACGAGCAGTACTTC. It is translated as CASSSQDSYEQYF.

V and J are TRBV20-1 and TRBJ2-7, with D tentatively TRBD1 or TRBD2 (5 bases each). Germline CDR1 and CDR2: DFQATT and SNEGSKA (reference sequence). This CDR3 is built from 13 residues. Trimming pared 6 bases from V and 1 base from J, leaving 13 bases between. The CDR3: CSAGTSSSYEQYF. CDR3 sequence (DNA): TGCAGTGCCGGGACCAGCAGTTCCTACGAGCAGTACTTC.

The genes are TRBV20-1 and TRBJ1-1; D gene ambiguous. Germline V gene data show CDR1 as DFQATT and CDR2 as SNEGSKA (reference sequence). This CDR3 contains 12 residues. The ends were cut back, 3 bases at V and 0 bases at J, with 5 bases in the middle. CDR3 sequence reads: CSASGLNTEAFF. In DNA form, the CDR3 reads TGCAGTGCTAGTGGGCTGAACACTGAAGCTTTCTTT.

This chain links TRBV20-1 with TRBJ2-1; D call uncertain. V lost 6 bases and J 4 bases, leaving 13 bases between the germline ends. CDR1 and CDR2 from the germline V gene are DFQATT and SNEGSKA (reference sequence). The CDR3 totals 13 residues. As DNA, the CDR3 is TGCAGTGCCAGACCCACTGGGTACAATGAGCAGTTCTTC. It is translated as CSARPTGYNEQFF.

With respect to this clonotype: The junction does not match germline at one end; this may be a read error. This CDR3 reads CVSSLGPRIYGYTF. The CDR3 nucleotides read TGTGTCAGCAGTTTAGGTCCACGCATATATGGCTACACCTTC. The genes are TRBV12-3 or TRBV12-4 and TRBJ1-2, with D uncertain. The CDR3 runs 14 residues.

This CDR3 is CASSYGGGARNEQYF. The CDR3 DNA sequence: TGTGCCAGCAGTTACGGCGGGGGGGCCAGAAATGAGCAGTACTTC. This chain links TRBV6-6 with TRBJ2-1; TRBD2 matches 9 bases. The DNA matches TRBJ2-7 better at its end, which makes the J call doubtful. The CDR3 spans 15 residues. Germline lookup yields CDR1 MNHNY and CDR2 SVGAGI (reference sequence).

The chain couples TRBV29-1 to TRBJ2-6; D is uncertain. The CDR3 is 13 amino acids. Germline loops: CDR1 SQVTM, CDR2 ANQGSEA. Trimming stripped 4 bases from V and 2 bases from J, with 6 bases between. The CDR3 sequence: CSVVETGANVLTF. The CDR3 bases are TGCAGCGTTGTGGAGACTGGGGCCAACGTCCTGACTTTC.

The CDR3: CASSIVGSTEAFF. The CDR3 bases are TGTGCCAGTAGTATAGTAGGGTCCACTGAAGCTTTCTTT. The chain employs TRBV19 and TRBJ1-1; D is ambiguous. The germline gives CDR1 LNHDA, CDR2 SQIVND (reference sequence). The CDR3 consists of 13 residues. The ends were cut back, 1 base at V and 4 bases at J, with 7 bases in the middle.

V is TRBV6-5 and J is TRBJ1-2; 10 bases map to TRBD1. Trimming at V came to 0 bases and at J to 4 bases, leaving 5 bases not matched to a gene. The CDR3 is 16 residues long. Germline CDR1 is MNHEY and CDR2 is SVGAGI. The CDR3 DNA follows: TGTGCCAGCAGTTACTCTGGGACAGGGGCCATCTATGGCTACACCTTC. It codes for CASSYSGTGAIYGYTF.

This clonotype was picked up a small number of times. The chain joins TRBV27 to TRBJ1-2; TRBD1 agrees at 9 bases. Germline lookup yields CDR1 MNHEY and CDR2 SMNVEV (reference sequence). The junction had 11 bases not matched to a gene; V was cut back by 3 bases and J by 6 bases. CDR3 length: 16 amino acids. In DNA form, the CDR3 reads TGTGCCAGCAGTTTCGTCCCGGGACAGGGACCCCATGGCTACACCTTC. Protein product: CASSFVPGQGPHGYTF.

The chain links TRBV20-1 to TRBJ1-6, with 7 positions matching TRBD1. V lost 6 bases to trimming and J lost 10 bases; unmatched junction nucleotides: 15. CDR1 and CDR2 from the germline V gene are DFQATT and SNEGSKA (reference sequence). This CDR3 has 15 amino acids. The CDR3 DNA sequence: TGCAGTGCGCCCTACAGGGGCAGGGAAAGGTCACCCCTCCACTTT. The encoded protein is CSAPYRGRERSPLHF.

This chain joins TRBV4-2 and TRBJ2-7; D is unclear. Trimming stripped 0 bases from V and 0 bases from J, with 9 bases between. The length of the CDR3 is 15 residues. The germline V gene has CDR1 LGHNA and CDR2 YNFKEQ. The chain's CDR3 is CASSQEAGPSYEQYF. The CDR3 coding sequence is TGTGCCAGCAGCCAAGAAGCTGGCCCCTCCTACGAGCAGTACTTC.

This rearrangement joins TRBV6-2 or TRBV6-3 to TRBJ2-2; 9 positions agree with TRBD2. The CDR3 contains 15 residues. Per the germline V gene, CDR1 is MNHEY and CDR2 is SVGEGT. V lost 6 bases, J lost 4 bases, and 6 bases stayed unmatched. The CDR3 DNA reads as TGTGCCAGCAGGGAAGGGACTAGCTTCACCGGGGAGCTGTTTTTT. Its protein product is CASREGTSFTGELFF.

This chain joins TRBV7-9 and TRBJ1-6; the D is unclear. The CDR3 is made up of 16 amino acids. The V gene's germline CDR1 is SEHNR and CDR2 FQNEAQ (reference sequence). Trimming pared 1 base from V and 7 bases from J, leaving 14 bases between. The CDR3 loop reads CASSLGGLGHNSPLHF. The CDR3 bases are TGTGCCAGCAGCTTAGGCGGACTAGGTCACAATTCACCCCTCCACTTT.

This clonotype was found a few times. CDR3 DNA sequence: TGTGCCAGCAGTGGAGGGTCAGGAGCGGTCCTCTACAATGAGCAGTTCTTC. Translation: CASSGGSGAVLYNEQFF. The chain employs TRBV6-1 and TRBJ2-1; tentative D call: TRBD2 (5 bases). Germline V gives CDR1 MNHNS, CDR2 SASEGT. CDR3 length: 17 residues. The V end was cut by 4 bases, the J end by 3 bases, with 19 bases between.

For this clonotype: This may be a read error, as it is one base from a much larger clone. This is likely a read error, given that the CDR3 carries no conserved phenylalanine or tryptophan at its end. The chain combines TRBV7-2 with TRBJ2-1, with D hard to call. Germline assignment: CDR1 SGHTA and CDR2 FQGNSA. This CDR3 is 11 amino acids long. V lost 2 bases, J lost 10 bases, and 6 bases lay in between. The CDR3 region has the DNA TGTGCCAGCAGCTTATTTGAGGAGCAGTTCTAC. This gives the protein CASSLFEEQFY.

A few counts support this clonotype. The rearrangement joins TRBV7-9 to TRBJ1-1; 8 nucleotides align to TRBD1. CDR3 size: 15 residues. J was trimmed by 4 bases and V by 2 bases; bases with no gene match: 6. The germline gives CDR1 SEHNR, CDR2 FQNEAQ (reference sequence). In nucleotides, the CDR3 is TGTGCCAGCAGCTTACAGGGGGCTGTAGGCACTGAAGCTTTCTTT. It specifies CASSLQGAVGTEAFF.

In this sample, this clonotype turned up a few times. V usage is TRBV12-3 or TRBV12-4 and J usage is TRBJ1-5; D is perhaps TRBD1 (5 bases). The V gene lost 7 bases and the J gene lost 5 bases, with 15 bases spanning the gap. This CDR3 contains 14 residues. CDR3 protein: CASTQGRSYQPQHF. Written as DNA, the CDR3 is TGTGCCAGCACCCAGGGACGGAGTTATCAGCCCCAGCATTTT.

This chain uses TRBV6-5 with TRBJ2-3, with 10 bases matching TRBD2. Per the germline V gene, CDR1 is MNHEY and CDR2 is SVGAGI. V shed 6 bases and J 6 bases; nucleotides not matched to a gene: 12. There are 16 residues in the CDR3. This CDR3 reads CASSSISGGPWDTQYF. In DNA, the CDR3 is TGTGCCAGCAGCTCGATTAGCGGGGGGCCTTGGGATACGCAGTATTTT.